Listed here are 22 T cell receptor beta chains from one sample, sequenced in a study of type 1 regulatory T cells. The antigens of these receptors remain unknown. TCRdb recomputed calls from the reads with MiXCR, one row per CDR3 protein. Altogether around 69,000 distinct CDR3 sequences are present, about 62% being singletons, with the ten largest covering 7.6%. Material for sequencing was cultured T cells, either the whole culture or a sorted T cell fraction (not recorded which). The subset: Tr1-enriched cell product generated in vitro against host alloantigens. The receptors shown here come from a human donor in good health.

In its sample, this clonotype was seen many times. The chain carries TRBV20-1 and TRBJ2-6; no clear D gene. Per germline, CDR1 DFQATT and CDR2 SNEGSKA (reference sequence). The CDR3 spans 12 residues. Deletions cut 5 bases from V and 2 bases from J, with 4 bases between. The CDR3 sequence is CSALPGANVLTF. CDR3 sequence (DNA): TGCAGTGCTCTCCCTGGGGCCAACGTCCTGACTTTC.

This chain connects TRBV10-2 to TRBJ2-7; D is perhaps TRBD1 (6 bases). Germline V gene sequence: CDR1 WSHSY, CDR2 SAAADI. The CDR3 totals 16 residues. V was shortened by 5 bases and J by 0 bases, with 17 bases between the two germline ends. The CDR3 region is CASSPDRSPSSYEQYF. The CDR3 region has the DNA TGCGCCAGCAGTCCAGACAGGTCGCCGAGCTCCTACGAGCAGTACTTC.

This clonotype was observed once. V usage is TRBV5-1 and J usage is TRBJ2-6; no clear D gene. This CDR3 has 20 amino acids. The V end was cut by 0 bases, the J end by 0 bases, with 19 bases between. The germline V gene encodes CDR1 SGHRS and CDR2 YFSETQ. CDR3 nucleotide sequence: TGCGCCAGCAGCTTGGCCTTGCTGGGCGCCCTTAACTCTGGGGCCAACGTCCTGACTTTC. Protein product: CASSLALLGALNSGANVLTF.

This clonotype has a single count. The chain links TRBV7-8 to TRBJ1-4; D gene uncertain. CDR3 length equals 13 residues. CDR1 and CDR2 (germline): SGHVS, FQNEAQ. The V end lost 3 bases, the J end lost 7 bases, and 9 bases lay between the germline ends. CDR3 amino acids: CASSFRLGEKLFF. The CDR3 DNA reads TGTGCCAGCAGCTTCCGTCTCGGTGAAAAACTGTTTTTT.

This clonotype was observed a handful of times. V and J are TRBV9 and TRBJ2-5; the match to TRBD2 covers 11 bases. With 0 bases clipped from V and 5 bases from J, the junction kept 12 bases outside the gene matches. The CDR3 covers 18 residues. The germline V gene encodes CDR1 SGDLS and CDR2 YYNGEE. The CDR3 DNA sequence: TGTGCCAGCAGCGTAGGAGTAGCGGGAGGGCCGAGGCGGGAGACCCAGTACTTC. Translated, it gives CASSVGVAGGPRRETQYF.

The genes are TRBV28 and TRBJ2-1; 8 nucleotides line up with TRBD2. V gave up 1 base and J gave up 15 bases; unmatched junction bases: 8. The CDR3 loop spans 13 amino acids. Per germline, CDR1 MDHEN and CDR2 SYDVKM. The CDR3 nucleotides read TGTGCCAGCAGTTTATTAGGAGCGGGAGAAGTGTTCTTC. Amino acid sequence: CASSLLGAGEVFF.

Ten or more counts support this clonotype. CDR3 coding DNA: TGTGCCAGCAGTTTTTCGCGCGGGGCCCGCAGCGAGCAGTACTTC. Residues: CASSFSRGARSEQYF. J is TRBJ2-7 and V is TRBV27; D might be TRBD2 (6 bases). Germline CDR1 is MNHEY and CDR2 is SMNVEV (reference sequence). This CDR3 is 15 amino acids long. Trimming took 3 bases from V and 6 from J, leaving 18 bases between them.

This sequence joins TRBV20-1 and TRBJ2-7, with D possibly matching TRBD2 (6 bases). V gave up 2 bases and J gave up 3 bases, with 17 bases separating them. The germline V gene encodes CDR1 DFQATT and CDR2 SNEGSKA (reference sequence). The CDR3 spans 15 residues. CDR3 bases: TGCAGTGCTAGAATACCCGGGACTCCTAACTACGAGCAGTACTTC. Its protein is CSARIPGTPNYEQYF.

This clonotype was seen more than once but under ten times. The chain joins TRBV20-1 to TRBJ2-2; weak D call: TRBD1 (6 bases). CDR1 is DFQATT, CDR2 SNEGSKA, per germline (reference sequence). The CDR3 spans 12 residues. V lost 0 bases to trimming and J lost 8 bases, with 7 bases between them. The CDR3 region is CSAREQGGELFF. The CDR3 DNA follows: TGCAGTGCTAGAGAACAGGGAGGGGAGCTGTTTTTT.

The chain uses TRBV7-9 and TRBJ2-1; D unresolved. Trimming cost V 5 bases and J 9 bases, with 5 bases left between them. Germline V gene sequence: CDR1 SEHNR, CDR2 FQNEAQ (reference sequence). This CDR3 contains 10 residues. CDR3 DNA: TGTGCCAGCAGCATGGGTGAGCAGTTCTTC. Translated: CASSMGEQFF.

This chain uses TRBV20-1 with TRBJ1-5, with a possible D match to TRBD1 (6 bases). CDR1 DFQATT and CDR2 SNEGSKA come from the germline V gene (reference sequence). The CDR3 totals 13 residues. Trimming removed 1 base from V and 11 bases from J, with 15 bases in between. CDR3 nucleotide sequence: TGCAGTGCTAGAGTCCCCCAGGGGCAAGCCCAGCATTTT. It translates to CSARVPQGQAQHF.

The rearrangement uses TRBV9 and TRBJ2-5; unclear D gene. Germline CDR1 and CDR2: SGDLS and YYNGEE. The CDR3 sequence is 13 residues long. Trimming removed 4 bases at V and 2 bases at J, with 9 bases between. The CDR3 loop is CASSLRVQETQYF. CDR3 coding DNA: TGTGCCAGCAGCCTCCGGGTACAAGAGACCCAGTACTTC.

This chain links TRBV7-9 with TRBJ2-3; D may be TRBD2 (5 bases). Trimming pared 4 bases from V and 1 base from J, leaving 9 bases between. CDR1 SEHNR and CDR2 FQNEAQ come from the germline V gene (reference sequence). The CDR3 consists of 14 residues. CDR3 residues: CASSSDFGTDTQYF. CDR3 nucleotide sequence: TGTGCCAGCAGCTCGGACTTTGGCACAGATACGCAGTATTTT.

This clonotype came up a few times. The chain is built from TRBV6-2 or TRBV6-3 and TRBJ2-6; 7 bases line up with TRBD1. This CDR3 region has 16 residues. CDR1 MNHEY and CDR2 SVGEGT come from the germline V gene. The junction had 9 bases not matched to a gene; V was cut back by 6 bases and J by 4 bases. In nucleotides, the CDR3 is TGTGCCAGCAGCCGTGACAGGGACGCAGGGGCCAACGTCCTGACTTTC. Protein: CASSRDRDAGANVLTF.

The chain carries TRBV12-3 or TRBV12-4 and TRBJ2-7, with D unresolved. This CDR3 region has 14 residues. Trimming cost V 0 bases and J 3 bases, with 9 bases left between them. CDR3 region: CASSLADGGYEQYF. Here the CDR3 DNA reads TGTGCCAGCAGTTTAGCGGACGGTGGCTACGAGCAGTACTTC.

This clonotype was observed a few times. This chain joins TRBV3-1 and TRBJ1-2, with D perhaps matching TRBD1 (6 bases). CDR1 LGHDT and CDR2 YNNKEL come from the germline V gene (reference sequence). The CDR3 is made up of 15 amino acids. Trimming shortened V by 4 bases and J by 8 bases, and 20 bases separated the two germline ends. CDR3 residues: CASSPLPTGGRGYTF. The DNA for the CDR3 is TGTGCCAGCAGCCCACTACCGACGGGGGGGCGCGGCTACACCTTC. The whole variable domain, remainder taken from reference TRBV3-1 and TRBJ1-2, is DTAVSQTPKYLVTQMGNDKSIKCEQNLGHDTMYWYKQDSKKFLKIMFSYNNKELIINETVPNRFSPKSPDKAHLNLHINSLELGDSAVYFCASSPLPTGGRGYTFGSGTRLTVV.

The V gene is TRBV7-2, the J gene TRBJ2-1, with D possibly matching TRBD1 (6 bases). With 6 bases removed from V and 0 bases from J, the gap between germline ends came to 9 bases. The length of the CDR3 is 14 residues. CDR1 is SGHTA and CDR2 is FQGNSA in the germline V gene. Written as DNA, the CDR3 is TGTGCCAGCAGAGCGGACAGCTCCTACAATGAGCAGTTCTTC. Encoded protein: CASRADSSYNEQFF.

This chain uses TRBV4-1 with TRBJ2-5, with D possibly matching TRBD1 (6 bases). Germline CDR1 reads MGHRA; CDR2 reads YSYEKL. Trimming left V 0 bases short and J 4 bases short, with 12 bases between. The CDR3 has 15 amino acids. CDR3 sequence reads: CASSQDRDNGETQYF. CDR3 DNA: TGCGCCAGCAGCCAAGATAGGGACAATGGAGAGACCCAGTACTTC.

The chain employs TRBV4-1 and TRBJ2-7, with 9 bases lining up with TRBD1. This CDR3 spans 14 amino acids. V was pared by 3 bases and J by 6 bases, with 6 bases of the junction left unmatched. From germline, CDR1 is MGHRA and CDR2 YSYEKL. CDR3 sequence: CASSHRDREGEQYF. The CDR3 DNA reads TGCGCCAGCAGCCACCGGGACAGGGAAGGCGAGCAGTACTTC.

The chain recombines TRBV4-3 with TRBJ2-6; D might be TRBD2 (5 bases). CDR3 length: 19 residues. V lost 1 base and J 0 bases, leaving 16 bases between the germline ends. CDR1 is LGHNA and CDR2 is YSLEER in the germline V gene. CDR3 loop: CASSQAPPGKPSGANVLTF. CDR3 DNA: TGCGCCAGCAGCCAAGCACCCCCGGGAAAACCCTCTGGGGCCAACGTCCTGACTTTC.

The chain employs TRBV6-5 and TRBJ1-5; D perhaps matches TRBD1 (6 bases). V gave up 4 bases and J gave up 10 bases, with 11 bases separating them. CDR3 length: 12 amino acids. Germline lookup yields CDR1 MNHEY and CDR2 SVGAGI. DNA of the CDR3: TGTGCCAGCAGTTCCCCAGGGGAACCCCAGCATTTT. This sequence encodes CASSSPGEPQHF.

This clonotype occurred once. The chain has TRBV7-6 and TRBJ2-5; 10 nucleotides match TRBD1. The CDR3 consists of 14 residues. The V and J ends lost 7 bases and 5 bases, in that order; junction bases with no gene match: 7. The germline V gene has CDR1 SGHVS and CDR2 FNYEAQ. The DNA of the CDR3 is TGTGCCAGCACCCGGGACAGGGGATCCGAGACCCAGTACTTC. This codes for CASTRDRGSETQYF.